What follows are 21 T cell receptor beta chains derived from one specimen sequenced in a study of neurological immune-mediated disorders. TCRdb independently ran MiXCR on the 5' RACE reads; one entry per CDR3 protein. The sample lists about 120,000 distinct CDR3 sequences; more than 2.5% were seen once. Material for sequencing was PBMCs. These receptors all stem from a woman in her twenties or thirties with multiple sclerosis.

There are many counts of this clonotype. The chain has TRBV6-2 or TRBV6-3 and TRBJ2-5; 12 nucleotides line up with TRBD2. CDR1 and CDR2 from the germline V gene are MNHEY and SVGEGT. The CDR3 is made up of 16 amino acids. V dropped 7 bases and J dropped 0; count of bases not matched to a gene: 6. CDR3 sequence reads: CASTGLAGTYQETQYF. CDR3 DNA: TGTGCCAGCACCGGACTAGCGGGGACATACCAAGAGACCCAGTACTTC.

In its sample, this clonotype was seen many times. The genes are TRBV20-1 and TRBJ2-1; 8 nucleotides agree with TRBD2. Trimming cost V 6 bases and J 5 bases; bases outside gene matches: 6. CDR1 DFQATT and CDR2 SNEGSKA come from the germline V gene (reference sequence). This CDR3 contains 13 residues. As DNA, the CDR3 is TGCAGTGCCCACGGGGGGGGGAACAATGAGCAGTTCTTC. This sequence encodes CSAHGGGNNEQFF.

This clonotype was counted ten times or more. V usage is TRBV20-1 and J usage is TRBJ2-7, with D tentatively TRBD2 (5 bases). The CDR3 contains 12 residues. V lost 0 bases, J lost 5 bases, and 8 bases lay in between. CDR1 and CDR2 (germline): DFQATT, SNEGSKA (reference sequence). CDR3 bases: TGCAGTGCTAGAGATAGAGGGAACGAGCAGTACTTC. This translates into CSARDRGNEQYF.

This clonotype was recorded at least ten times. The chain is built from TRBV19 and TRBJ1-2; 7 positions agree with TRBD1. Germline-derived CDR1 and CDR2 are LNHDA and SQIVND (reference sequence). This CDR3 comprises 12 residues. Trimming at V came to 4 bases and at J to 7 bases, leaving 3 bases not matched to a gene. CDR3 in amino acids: CASSTRGFGYTF. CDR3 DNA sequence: TGTGCCAGTAGTACCAGGGGGTTTGGCTACACCTTC.

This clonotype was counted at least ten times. The CDR3 spells CSADVGPNTEAFF. CDR3 nucleotide sequence: TGCAGTGCAGACGTTGGACCGAACACTGAAGCTTTCTTT. J is TRBJ1-1 and V is TRBV20-1; D is undetermined. V lost 6 bases and J lost 1, with 12 bases in between. Germline CDR1 reads DFQATT; CDR2 reads SNEGSKA (reference sequence). The CDR3 runs to 13 residues.

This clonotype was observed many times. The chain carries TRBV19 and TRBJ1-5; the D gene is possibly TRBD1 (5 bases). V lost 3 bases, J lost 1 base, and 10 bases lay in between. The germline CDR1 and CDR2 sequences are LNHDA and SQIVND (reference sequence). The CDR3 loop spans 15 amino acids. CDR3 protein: CASSIAWGSNQPQHF. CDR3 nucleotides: TGTGCCAGTAGTATTGCATGGGGGAGCAATCAGCCCCAGCATTTT.

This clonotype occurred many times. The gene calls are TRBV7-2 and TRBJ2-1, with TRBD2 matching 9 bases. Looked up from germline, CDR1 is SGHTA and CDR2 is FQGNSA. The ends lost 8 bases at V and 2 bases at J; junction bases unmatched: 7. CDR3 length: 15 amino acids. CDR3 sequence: CASGPGTSPYNEQFF. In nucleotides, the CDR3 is TGTGCCAGCGGGCCGGGGACTAGCCCCTACAATGAGCAGTTCTTC.

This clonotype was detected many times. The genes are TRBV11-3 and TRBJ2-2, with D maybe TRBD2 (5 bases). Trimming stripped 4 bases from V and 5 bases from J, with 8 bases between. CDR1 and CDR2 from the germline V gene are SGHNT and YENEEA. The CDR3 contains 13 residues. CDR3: CASSSGGTGELFF. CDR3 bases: TGTGCCAGCAGCTCAGGAGGAACCGGGGAGCTGTTTTTT. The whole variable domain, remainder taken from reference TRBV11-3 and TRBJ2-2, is EAGVVQSPRYKIIEKKQPVAFWCNPISGHNTLYWYLQNLGQGPELLIRYENEEAVDDSQLPKDRFSAERLKGVDSTLKIQPAELGDSAVYLCASSSGGTGELFFGEGSRLTVL.

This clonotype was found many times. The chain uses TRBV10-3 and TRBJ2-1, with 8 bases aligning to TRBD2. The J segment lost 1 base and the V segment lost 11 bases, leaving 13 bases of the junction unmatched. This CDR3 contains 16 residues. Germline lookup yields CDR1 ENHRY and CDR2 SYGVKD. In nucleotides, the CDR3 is TGTGCCTCCAACGGGGGGGGAAATCGATCCTACAATGAGCAGTTCTTC. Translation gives CASNGGGNRSYNEQFF.

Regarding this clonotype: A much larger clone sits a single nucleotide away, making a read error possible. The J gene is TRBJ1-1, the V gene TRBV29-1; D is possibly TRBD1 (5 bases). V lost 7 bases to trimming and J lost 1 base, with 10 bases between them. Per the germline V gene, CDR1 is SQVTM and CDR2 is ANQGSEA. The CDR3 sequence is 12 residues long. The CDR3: CSALQGNTEAFF. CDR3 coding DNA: TGCAGCGCTCTTCAGGGGAACACTGAAGCTTTCTTT.

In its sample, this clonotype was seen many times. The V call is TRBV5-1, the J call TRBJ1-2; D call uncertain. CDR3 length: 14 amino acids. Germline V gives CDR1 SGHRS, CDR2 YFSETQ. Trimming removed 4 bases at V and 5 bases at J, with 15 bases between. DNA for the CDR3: TGCGCCAGCAGCCTTCAAGAGGGCCCTTATGGCTACACCTTC. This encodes CASSLQEGPYGYTF. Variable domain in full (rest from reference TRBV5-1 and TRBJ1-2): KAGVTQTPRYLIKTRGQQVTLSCSPISGHRSVSWYQQTPGQGLQFLFEYFSETQRNKGNFPGRFSGRQFSNSRSEMNVSTLELGDSALYLCASSLQEGPYGYTFGSGTRLTVV.

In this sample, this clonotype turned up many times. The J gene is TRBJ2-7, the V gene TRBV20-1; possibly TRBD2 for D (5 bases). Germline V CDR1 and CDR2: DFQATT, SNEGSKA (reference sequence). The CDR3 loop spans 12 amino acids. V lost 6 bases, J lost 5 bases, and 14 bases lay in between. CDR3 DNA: TGCAGTGCCCCCCGGGAATCCCACGAGCAGTACTTC. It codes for CSAPRESHEQYF.

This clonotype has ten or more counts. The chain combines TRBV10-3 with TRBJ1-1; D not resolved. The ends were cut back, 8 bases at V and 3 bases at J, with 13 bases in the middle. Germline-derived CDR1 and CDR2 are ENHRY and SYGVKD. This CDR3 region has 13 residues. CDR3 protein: CAIESGGHTEAFF. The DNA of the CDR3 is TGTGCCATCGAGTCAGGCGGTCACACTGAAGCTTTCTTT.

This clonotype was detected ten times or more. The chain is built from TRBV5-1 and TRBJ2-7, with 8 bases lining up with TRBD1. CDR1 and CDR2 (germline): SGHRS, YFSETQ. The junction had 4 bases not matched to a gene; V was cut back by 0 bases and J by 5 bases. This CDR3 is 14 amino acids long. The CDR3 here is CASSLVGQADEQYF. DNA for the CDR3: TGCGCCAGCAGCTTGGTGGGACAGGCCGACGAGCAGTACTTC.

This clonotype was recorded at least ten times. In nucleotides, the CDR3 is TGCAGTGCTAGAAACAGGGTCACTGAAGCTTTCTTT. Protein: CSARNRVTEAFF. The V and J genes are TRBV20-1 and TRBJ1-1, with D tentatively TRBD1 (6 bases). CDR3 length: 12 residues. The germline V gene encodes CDR1 DFQATT and CDR2 SNEGSKA (reference sequence). Trimming pared 2 bases from V and 4 bases from J, leaving 8 bases between.

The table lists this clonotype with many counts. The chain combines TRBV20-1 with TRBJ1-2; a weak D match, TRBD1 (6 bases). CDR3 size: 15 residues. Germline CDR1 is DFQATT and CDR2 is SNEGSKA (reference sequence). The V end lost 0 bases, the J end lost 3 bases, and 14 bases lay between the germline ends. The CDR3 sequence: CSARDKETGDYGYTF. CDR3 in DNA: TGCAGTGCTAGAGATAAGGAGACAGGAGACTATGGCTACACCTTC.

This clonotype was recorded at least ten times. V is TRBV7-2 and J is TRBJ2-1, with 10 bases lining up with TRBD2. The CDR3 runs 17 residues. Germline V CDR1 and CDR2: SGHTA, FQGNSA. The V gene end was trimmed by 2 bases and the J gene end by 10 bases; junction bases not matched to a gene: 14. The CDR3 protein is CASSLMSGTSVVEEQFF. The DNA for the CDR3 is TGTGCCAGCAGCTTAATGTCCGGGACTAGCGTGGTAGAAGAGCAGTTCTTC.

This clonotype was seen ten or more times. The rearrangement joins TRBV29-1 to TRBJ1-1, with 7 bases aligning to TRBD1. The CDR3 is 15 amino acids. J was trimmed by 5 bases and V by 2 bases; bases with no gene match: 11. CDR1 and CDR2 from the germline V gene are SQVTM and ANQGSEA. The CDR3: CSVEQIDREGTEAFF. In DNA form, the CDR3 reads TGCAGCGTTGAACAAATAGACAGGGAAGGGACTGAAGCTTTCTTT.

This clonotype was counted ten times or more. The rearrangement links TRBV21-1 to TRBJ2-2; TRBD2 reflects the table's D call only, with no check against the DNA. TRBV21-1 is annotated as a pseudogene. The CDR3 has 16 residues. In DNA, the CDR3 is TGTGCCCCCGAAAGTTCTAGCGGGATCGACACCGGGGAGCTGTTTTTT. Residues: CAPESSSGIDTGELFF.

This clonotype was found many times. Here the CDR3 DNA reads TGTGCCAGCAGCCTCGGCTCGGGCCTTTATTTT. Amino acids: CASSLGSGLYF. The rearrangement uses TRBV7-2 and TRBJ2-3, with D hard to call. V lost 5 bases to trimming and J lost 15 bases, with 15 bases between them. The CDR3 covers 11 residues. The germline V gene has CDR1 SGHTA and CDR2 FQGNSA.

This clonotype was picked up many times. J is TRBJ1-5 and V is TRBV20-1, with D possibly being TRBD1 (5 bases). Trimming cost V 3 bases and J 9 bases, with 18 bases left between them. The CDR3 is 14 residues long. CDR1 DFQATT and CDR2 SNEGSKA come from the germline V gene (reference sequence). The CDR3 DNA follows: TGCAGTGCTAGGGGGACCGTTGGGAAGGGGCCCCAGCATTTT. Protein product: CSARGTVGKGPQHF.